This entry lists 5 T cell receptor beta chains sequenced from one sample in a study of cytomegalovirus exposure and HLA in healthy donors. Primers for the PCR totalled 60 Vbeta and 13 Jbeta. Assay: immunoSEQ multiplex PCR; the TCRdb copy retains only in-frame clones and omits some. The top ten clones hold about 2.5% of a sample with over 150,000 clones, 75% to 90% of them seen once. The specimen sequenced was PBMCs. The receptors derive from a male donor in good health and CMV-seronegative.

CDR3 bases: TGTGCCAGCAGTCGAGAGGGGGGGGAGACCCAGTACTTC. Translated: CASSREGGETQYF. The genes are TRBV2 and TRBJ2-5; tentative D call: TRBD2 (7 bases). Germline CDR1 and CDR2: SNHLY and FYNNEI. The CDR3 is 13 amino acids. V lost 5 bases and J 5 bases, leaving 12 bases between the germline ends.

CDR3 sequence reads: CASRLWGGLSPLHF. The CDR3 DNA reads TGTGCCAGCAGGTTGTGGGGGGGCCTTTCACCCCTCCACTTT. The genes are TRBV5-4 and TRBJ1-6; maybe TRBD1 (6 bases). This CDR3 contains 14 residues. Germline V gene data show CDR1 as SGHNT and CDR2 as YYREEE (reference sequence). Trimming removed 5 bases at V and 9 bases at J, with 15 bases between. Variable domain in full (rest from reference TRBV5-4 and TRBJ1-6): ETGVTQSPTHLIKTRGQQVTLRCSSQSGHNTVSWYQQALGQGPQFIFQYYREEENGRGNFPPRFSGLQFPNYSSELNVNALELDDSALYLCASRLWGGLSPLHFGNGTRLTVT.

V usage is TRBV5-1 and J usage is TRBJ1-4; 9 nucleotides line up with TRBD1. This CDR3 comprises 15 residues. The junction had 6 bases not matched to a gene; V was cut back by 4 bases and J by 5 bases. Germline loops: CDR1 SGHRS, CDR2 YFSETQ. CDR3 region: CASSRQGGGNEKLFF. DNA of the CDR3: TGCGCCAGCAGCAGACAGGGGGGCGGGAATGAAAAACTGTTTTTT.

The chain carries TRBV19 and TRBJ1-6; weak D call: TRBD1 (6 bases). The germline V gene encodes CDR1 LNHDA and CDR2 SQIVND (reference sequence). This CDR3 comprises 14 residues. Between the trimmed V and J ends, which lost 3 bases and 10 bases, there was a span of 13 bases. The CDR3 nucleotides are TGTGCCAGTAGTATCGCACAGGGTCAATCACCCCTCCACTTT. Translation: CASSIAQGQSPLHF.

V and J are TRBV11-2 and TRBJ2-1; the match to TRBD2 covers 7 bases. Per germline, CDR1 SGHAT and CDR2 FQNNGV. The CDR3 is 15 amino acids. V lost 1 base and J lost 2; bases outside the gene matches: 2. The chain's CDR3 is CASSLGAGAYNEQFF. CDR3 sequence (DNA): TGTGCCAGCAGCTTAGGGGCGGGGGCCTACAATGAGCAGTTCTTC. Variable domain in full (rest from reference TRBV11-2 and TRBJ2-1): EAGVAQSPRYKIIEKRQSVAFWCNPISGHATLYWYQQILGQGPKLLIQFQNNGVVDDSQLPKDRFSAERLKGVDSTLKIQPAKLEDSAVYLCASSLGAGAYNEQFFGPGTRLTVL.